What follows are 21 T cell receptor beta chains derived from one specimen sequenced in a study of shared clonotypes between healthy human individuals. Assay: immunoSEQ multiplex PCR; the TCRdb copy retains only in-frame clones and omits some. The sample includes roughly 2,000,000 clones, 93% of them seen just once. The naive CD8 subset, CD45RO-negative cells positively selected for CCR7, excluded terminally differentiated effector memory CD45RA+ cells. Input material: naive CD8+ T cells from PBMCs. The receptors were gathered from a man between 18 and 29 years old in good health. Some clones in this sample may be carry-over from other donors' samples.

The chain joins TRBV9 to TRBJ2-3; D is ambiguous. Germline lookup yields CDR1 SGDLS and CDR2 YYNGEE. Trimming removed 4 bases at V and 5 bases at J, with 8 bases between. This CDR3 has 12 amino acids. The CDR3 nucleotides are TGTGCCAGCAGCCATTGGGAAGATACGCAGTATTTT. Translated: CASSHWEDTQYF.

V gene TRBV28 combines with J gene TRBJ2-3; 9 nucleotides line up with TRBD1. The V gene's germline CDR1 is MDHEN and CDR2 SYDVKM. This CDR3 is 20 amino acids long. V lost 6 bases and J lost 2; bases outside the gene matches: 21. Here the CDR3 reads CASSRLGQGGDYHLTDTQYF. CDR3 coding DNA: TGTGCCAGCAGCCGACTGGGACAGGGTGGAGACTACCACCTCACAGATACGCAGTATTTT.

The rearrangement uses TRBV5-1 and TRBJ2-7; 9 nucleotides match TRBD2. The junction had 17 bases not matched to a gene; V was cut back by 6 bases and J by 4 bases. Germline loops: CDR1 SGHRS, CDR2 YFSETQ. This CDR3 is 17 amino acids long. The CDR3 reads CASTLGWREGLVYEQYF. The CDR3 DNA reads as TGCGCCAGCACCCTCGGGTGGCGGGAGGGCCTGGTGTACGAGCAGTACTTC.

The genes are TRBV7-2 and TRBJ2-7, with 7 bases matching TRBD1. This CDR3 has 16 residues. Germline V gene sequence: CDR1 SGHTA, CDR2 FQGNSA. With 4 bases clipped from V and 2 bases from J, the junction kept 11 bases outside the gene matches. The CDR3 loop reads CASSYHPDRIPYEQYF. DNA of the CDR3: TGTGCCAGCAGCTATCACCCGGACAGGATCCCCTACGAGCAGTACTTC. The full variable domain, in which reference TRBV7-2 and TRBJ2-7 provide the parts outside the CDR3, is GAGVSQSPSNKVTEKGKDVELRCDPISGHTALYWYRQSLGQGLEFLIYFQGNSAPDKSGLPSDRFSAERTGGSVSTLTIQRTQQEDSAVYLCASSYHPDRIPYEQYFGPGTRLTVT.

The chain links TRBV9 to TRBJ2-1, with TRBD2 matching 15 bases. Trimming took 7 bases from V and 8 from J; bases not matched to a gene: 10. Germline CDR1 reads SGDLS; CDR2 reads YYNGEE. This CDR3 region has 16 residues. CDR3: CASEGTSGRLVHEQFF. CDR3 nucleotides: TGTGCCAGCGAGGGGACTAGCGGGAGGTTAGTTCATGAGCAGTTCTTC.

A single count supports this clone. V is TRBV9 and J is TRBJ1-2; a possible D gene is TRBD1 (6 bases). This CDR3 has 14 amino acids. Trimming took 5 bases from V and 2 from J, leaving 13 bases between them. Germline assignment: CDR1 SGDLS and CDR2 YYNGEE. DNA for the CDR3: TGTGCCAGCAGTGGGGGCGGCTTAAACTATGGCTACACCTTC. Its translation: CASSGGGLNYGYTF.

The chain joins TRBV27 to TRBJ2-1; D is possibly TRBD1 (6 bases). Germline-derived CDR1 and CDR2 are MNHEY and SMNVEV (reference sequence). The V end was cut by 6 bases, the J end by 1 base, with 16 bases between. This CDR3 contains 16 residues. CDR3 sequence reads: CASSPIRTVSYNEQFF. CDR3 sequence (DNA): TGTGCCAGCAGCCCCATTCGGACAGTATCCTACAATGAGCAGTTCTTC.

This sequence joins TRBV28 and TRBJ1-5, with a possible D match to TRBD1 (5 bases). Deletions cut 2 bases from V and 4 bases from J, with 9 bases between. Germline V CDR1 and CDR2: MDHEN, SYDVKM. The CDR3 runs to 14 residues. CDR3 sequence (DNA): TGTGCCAGCAGTTTAAGGACACAAAATCAGCCCCAGCATTTT. Amino acid sequence: CASSLRTQNQPQHF. The variable domain in full, completed from reference TRBV28 and TRBJ1-5, reads DVKVTQSSRYLVKRTGEKVFLECVQDMDHENMFWYRQDPGLGLRLIYFSYDVKMKEKGDIPEGYSVSREKKERFSLILESASTNQTSMYLCASSLRTQNQPQHFGDGTRLSIL.

This clone has just a few counts. This chain uses TRBV28 with TRBJ2-7; 10 nucleotides agree with TRBD1. This CDR3 has 14 residues. V shed 5 bases and J 3 bases; nucleotides not matched to a gene: 4. The germline CDR1 and CDR2 sequences are MDHEN and SYDVKM. CDR3 in amino acids: CASSDRDRGYEQYF. DNA of the CDR3: TGTGCCAGCAGTGACCGGGACAGGGGCTACGAGCAGTACTTC.

This clone was detected a few times. The chain is built from TRBV2 and TRBJ1-4; D not resolved. The V gene lost 7 bases and the J gene lost 0 bases, with 12 bases spanning the gap. The CDR3 has 15 residues. Per the germline V gene, CDR1 is SNHLY and CDR2 is FYNNEI. This chain's CDR3 is CASIRRVATNEKLFF. CDR3 coding DNA: TGTGCCAGCATTCGACGAGTTGCAACTAATGAAAAACTGTTTTTT.

This clone was observed once. This chain joins TRBV27 and TRBJ2-3, with TRBD2 as a possible D gene (6 bases). Germline assignment: CDR1 MNHEY and CDR2 SMNVEV (reference sequence). The CDR3 extends over 15 amino acids. Between the trimmed V and J ends, which lost 5 bases and 1 base, there was a span of 13 bases. CDR3 in amino acids: CASSGSAGGTDTQYF. The CDR3 DNA sequence: TGTGCCAGCAGTGGATCAGCGGGCGGCACAGATACGCAGTATTTT.

This sequence joins TRBV27 and TRBJ2-3, with 11 bases that match TRBD2. This CDR3 is 16 amino acids long. V lost 6 bases to trimming and J lost 6 bases; unmatched junction nucleotides: 11. Germline V gene data show CDR1 as MNHEY and CDR2 as SMNVEV (reference sequence). CDR3 bases: TGTGCCAGCAGCATTACCTTAGCGGGAGGGGGGGATACGCAGTATTTT. Its translation is CASSITLAGGGDTQYF.

In nucleotides, the CDR3 is TGTGCCAGCAGCTTAGGGACAGAAAGAGCGGGAGGGCTAGATACGCAGTATTTT. Its translation is CASSLGTERAGGLDTQYF. The V and J genes are TRBV13 and TRBJ2-3; TRBD2 matches at 10 bases. The CDR3 consists of 18 residues. Germline trimming cut 0 bases from V and 5 bases from J; bases unmatched to any gene: 11. Germline lookup yields CDR1 PRHDT and CDR2 FYEKMQ (reference sequence).

CDR3 region: CASSFPGGDTQYF. The CDR3 bases are TGTGCCAGCAGCTTTCCAGGGGGGGATACGCAGTATTTT. V gene TRBV7-9 combines with J gene TRBJ2-3; weak D call: TRBD1 (7 bases). Between the trimmed V and J ends, which lost 3 bases and 6 bases, there was a span of 10 bases. This CDR3 contains 13 residues. Germline V CDR1 and CDR2: SEHNR, FQNEAQ (reference sequence).

The chain uses TRBV5-8 and TRBJ2-1; D ambiguous. Per the germline V gene, CDR1 is SGHTS and CDR2 is YDEGEE. Trimming shortened V by 2 bases and J by 6 bases, and 15 bases separated the two germline ends. The CDR3 is made up of 15 amino acids. DNA of the CDR3: TGTGCCAGCAGCTTTACTCTAGTTTTAAGCAATGAGCAGTTCTTC. It codes for CASSFTLVLSNEQFF.

The chain employs TRBV7-2 and TRBJ2-5; D ambiguous. The length of the CDR3 is 14 residues. V was clipped by 3 bases and J by 1 base, with 9 bases between them. Germline V gives CDR1 SGHTA, CDR2 FQGNSA. This CDR3 is CASSFLSFQETQYF. CDR3 sequence (DNA): TGTGCCAGCAGCTTTCTCTCATTCCAAGAGACCCAGTACTTC.

The V and J genes are TRBV7-2 and TRBJ2-7, with TRBD2 identical over 11 bases. Germline loops: CDR1 SGHTA, CDR2 FQGNSA. J was trimmed by 5 bases and V by 1 base; bases with no gene match: 4. The CDR3 extends over 15 amino acids. CDR3 DNA sequence: TGTGCCAGCAGCTTAGTCACTAGCGGGAGCCACGAGCAGTACTTC. This encodes CASSLVTSGSHEQYF. Variable domain in full (rest from reference TRBV7-2 and TRBJ2-7): GAGVSQSPSNKVTEKGKDVELRCDPISGHTALYWYRQSLGQGLEFLIYFQGNSAPDKSGLPSDRFSAERTGGSVSTLTIQRTQQEDSAVYLCASSLVTSGSHEQYFGPGTRLTVT.

The rearrangement uses TRBV27 and TRBJ2-1; a possible D gene is TRBD2 (5 bases). This CDR3 has 14 residues. With 5 bases removed from V and 7 bases from J, the gap between germline ends came to 15 bases. The germline gives CDR1 MNHEY, CDR2 SMNVEV (reference sequence). In DNA form, the CDR3 reads TGTGCCAGCAGTATCCTTGGTAGCGATAATGAGCAGTTCTTC. Translating it yields CASSILGSDNEQFF.

The genes are TRBV19 and TRBJ2-7; perhaps TRBD2 as D (6 bases). V was trimmed by 5 bases and J by 2 bases, leaving 13 bases between them. The germline CDR1 and CDR2 sequences are LNHDA and SQIVND (reference sequence). This CDR3 comprises 14 residues. The CDR3 region is CASSFGTATYEQYF. The CDR3 DNA follows: TGTGCCAGTAGTTTTGGGACTGCTACCTACGAGCAGTACTTC.

The chain combines TRBV4-2 with TRBJ2-2; D possibly corresponds to TRBD2 (6 bases). Germline V gives CDR1 LGHNA, CDR2 YNFKEQ. V was pared by 8 bases and J by 4 bases, with 8 bases between. This CDR3 has 12 amino acids. The CDR3 reads CASRGGTGELFF. The CDR3 nucleotides read TGTGCCAGCCGGGGAGGCACCGGGGAGCTGTTTTTT.

The chain combines TRBV13 with TRBJ1-3; no clear D gene. The CDR3 is 15 amino acids. Germline V lookup: CDR1 PRHDT, CDR2 FYEKMQ (reference sequence). The V end was cut by 5 bases, the J end by 0 bases, with 11 bases between. CDR3 in amino acids: CASSHRGSSGNTIYF. CDR3 sequence (DNA): TGTGCCAGCAGCCATCGTGGGAGCTCTGGAAACACCATATATTTT.